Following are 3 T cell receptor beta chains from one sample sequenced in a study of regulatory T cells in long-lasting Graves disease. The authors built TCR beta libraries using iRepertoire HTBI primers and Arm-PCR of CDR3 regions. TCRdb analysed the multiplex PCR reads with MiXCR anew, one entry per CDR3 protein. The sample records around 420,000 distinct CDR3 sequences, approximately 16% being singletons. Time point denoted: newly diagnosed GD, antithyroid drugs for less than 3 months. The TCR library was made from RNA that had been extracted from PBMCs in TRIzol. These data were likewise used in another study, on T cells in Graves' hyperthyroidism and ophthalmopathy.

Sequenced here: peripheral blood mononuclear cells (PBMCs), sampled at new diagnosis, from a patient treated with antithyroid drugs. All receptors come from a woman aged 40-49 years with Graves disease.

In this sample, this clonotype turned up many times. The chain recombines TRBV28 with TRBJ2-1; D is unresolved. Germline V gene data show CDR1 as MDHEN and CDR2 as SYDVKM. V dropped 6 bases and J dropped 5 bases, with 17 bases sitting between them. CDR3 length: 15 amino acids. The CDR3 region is CASSPARSGHNEQFF. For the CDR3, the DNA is TGTGCCAGCAGCCCCGCCCGGAGTGGGCACAATGAGCAGTTCTTC.

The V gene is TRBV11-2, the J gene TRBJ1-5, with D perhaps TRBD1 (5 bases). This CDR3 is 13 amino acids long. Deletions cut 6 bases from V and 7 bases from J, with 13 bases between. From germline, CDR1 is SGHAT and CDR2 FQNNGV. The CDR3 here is CASSNQGDQPQHF. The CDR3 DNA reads TGTGCCAGCAGTAACCAGGGAGACCAGCCCCAGCATTTT.

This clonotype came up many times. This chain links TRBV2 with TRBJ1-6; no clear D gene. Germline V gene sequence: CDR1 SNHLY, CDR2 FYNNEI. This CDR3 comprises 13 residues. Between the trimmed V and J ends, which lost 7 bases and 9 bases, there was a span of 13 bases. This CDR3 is CASTGGLGSPLHF. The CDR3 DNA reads TGTGCCAGCACCGGCGGACTGGGTTCACCCCTCCACTTT.